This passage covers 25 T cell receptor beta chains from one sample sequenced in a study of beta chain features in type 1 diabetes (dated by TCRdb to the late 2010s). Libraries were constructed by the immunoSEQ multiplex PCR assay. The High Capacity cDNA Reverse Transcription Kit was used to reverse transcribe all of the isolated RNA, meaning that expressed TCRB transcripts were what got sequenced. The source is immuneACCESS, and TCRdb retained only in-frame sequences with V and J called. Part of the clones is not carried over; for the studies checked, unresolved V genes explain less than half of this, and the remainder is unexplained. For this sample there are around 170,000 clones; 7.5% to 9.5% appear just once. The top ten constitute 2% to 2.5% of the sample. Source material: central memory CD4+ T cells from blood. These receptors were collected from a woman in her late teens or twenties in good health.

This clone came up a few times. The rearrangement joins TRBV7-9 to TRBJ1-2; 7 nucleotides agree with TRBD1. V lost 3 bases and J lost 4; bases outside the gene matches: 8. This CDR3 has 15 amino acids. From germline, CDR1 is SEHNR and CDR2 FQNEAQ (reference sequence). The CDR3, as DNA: TGTGCCAGCAGCTTGGGACAGCTCGTTGGCTATGGCTACACCTTC. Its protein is CASSLGQLVGYGYTF.

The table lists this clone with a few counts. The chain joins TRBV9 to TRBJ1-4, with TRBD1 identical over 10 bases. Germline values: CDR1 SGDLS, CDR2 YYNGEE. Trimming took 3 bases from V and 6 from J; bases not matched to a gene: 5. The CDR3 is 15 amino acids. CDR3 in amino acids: CASSALTGGDEKLFF. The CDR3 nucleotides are TGTGCCAGCAGCGCCCTGACAGGGGGCGATGAAAAACTGTTTTTT.

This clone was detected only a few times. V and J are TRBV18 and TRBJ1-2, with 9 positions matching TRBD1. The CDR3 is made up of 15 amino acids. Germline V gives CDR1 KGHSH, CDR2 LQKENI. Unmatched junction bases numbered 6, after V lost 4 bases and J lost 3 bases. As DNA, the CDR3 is TGTGCCAGCTCACGATGGACAGGGGAGGACTATGGCTACACCTTC. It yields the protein CASSRWTGEDYGYTF.

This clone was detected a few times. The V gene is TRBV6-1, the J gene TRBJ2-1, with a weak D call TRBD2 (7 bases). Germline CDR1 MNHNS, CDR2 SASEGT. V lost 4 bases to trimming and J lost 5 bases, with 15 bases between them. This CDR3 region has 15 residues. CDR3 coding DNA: TGTGCCAGCAGTGCGGGGGGCTCTTCGAACAATGAGCAGTTCTTC. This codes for CASSAGGSSNNEQFF.

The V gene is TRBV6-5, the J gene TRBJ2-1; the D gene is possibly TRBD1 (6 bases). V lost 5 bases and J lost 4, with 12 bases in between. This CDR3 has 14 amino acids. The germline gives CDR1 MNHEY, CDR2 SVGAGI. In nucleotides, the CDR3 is TGTGCCAGCAGTCAGGACAGACAGTACAATGAGCAGTTCTTC. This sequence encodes CASSQDRQYNEQFF.

The CDR3 nucleotides read TGTGCCAGCAGATCTGGGACTAGCGGGAGAGATGAGCAGTTCTTC. Encoded protein: CASRSGTSGRDEQFF. This chain uses TRBV27 with TRBJ2-1; 14 bases match TRBD2. The CDR3 contains 15 residues. Germline CDR1 reads MNHEY; CDR2 reads SMNVEV (reference sequence). Germline trimming cut 6 bases from V and 8 bases from J; bases unmatched to any gene: 6.

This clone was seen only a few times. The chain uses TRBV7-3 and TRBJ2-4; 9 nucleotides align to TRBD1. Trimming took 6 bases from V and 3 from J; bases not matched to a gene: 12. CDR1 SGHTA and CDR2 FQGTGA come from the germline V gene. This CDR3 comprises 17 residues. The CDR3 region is CASRPGQGREVKNIQYF. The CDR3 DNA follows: TGTGCCAGCAGGCCTGGACAGGGGAGAGAGGTCAAAAACATTCAGTACTTC.

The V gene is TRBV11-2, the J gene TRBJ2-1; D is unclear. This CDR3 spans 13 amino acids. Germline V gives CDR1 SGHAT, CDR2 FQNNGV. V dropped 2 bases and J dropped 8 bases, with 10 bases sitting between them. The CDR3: CASSLTSWHEQFF. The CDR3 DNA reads TGTGCCAGCAGCTTAACGTCCTGGCATGAGCAGTTCTTC.

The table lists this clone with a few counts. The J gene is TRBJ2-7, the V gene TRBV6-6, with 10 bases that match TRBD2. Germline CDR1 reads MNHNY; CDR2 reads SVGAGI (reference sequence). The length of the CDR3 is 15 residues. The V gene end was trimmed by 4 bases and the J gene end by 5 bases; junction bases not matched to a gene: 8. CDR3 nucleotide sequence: TGTGCCAGCAGTTCCTCTAGCGGGAGTTTCAACGAGCAGTACTTC. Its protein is CASSSSSGSFNEQYF.

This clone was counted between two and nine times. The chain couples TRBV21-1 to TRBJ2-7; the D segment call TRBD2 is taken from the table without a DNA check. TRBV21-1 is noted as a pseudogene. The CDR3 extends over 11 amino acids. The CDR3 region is CALDGTYEQYF. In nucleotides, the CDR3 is TGTGCCCTTGACGGGACCTACGAGCAGTACTTC.

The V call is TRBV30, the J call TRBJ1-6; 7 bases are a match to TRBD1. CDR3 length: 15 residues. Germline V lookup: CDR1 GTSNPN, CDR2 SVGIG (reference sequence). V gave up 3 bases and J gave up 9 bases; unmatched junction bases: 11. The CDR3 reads CAWRGQLNIFSPLHF. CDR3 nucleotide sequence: TGTGCCTGGAGGGGACAGCTAAACATTTTTTCACCCCTCCACTTT.

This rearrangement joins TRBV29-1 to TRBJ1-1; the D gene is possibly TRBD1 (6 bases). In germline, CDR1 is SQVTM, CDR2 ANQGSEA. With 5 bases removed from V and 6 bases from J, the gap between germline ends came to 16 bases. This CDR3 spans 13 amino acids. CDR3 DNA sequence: TGCAGCGTTTCCGACCAGGGGATGCCTGAAGCTTTCTTT. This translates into CSVSDQGMPEAFF.

CDR3 DNA sequence: TGCGCCAGCAGCCCTGACAGTCGTAATGAAAAACTGTTTTTT. This gives the protein CASSPDSRNEKLFF. The chain couples TRBV4-3 to TRBJ1-4; D is possibly TRBD1 (5 bases). Germline V lookup: CDR1 LGHNA, CDR2 YSLEER. The CDR3 totals 14 residues. Trimming removed 4 bases at V and 4 bases at J, with 10 bases between.

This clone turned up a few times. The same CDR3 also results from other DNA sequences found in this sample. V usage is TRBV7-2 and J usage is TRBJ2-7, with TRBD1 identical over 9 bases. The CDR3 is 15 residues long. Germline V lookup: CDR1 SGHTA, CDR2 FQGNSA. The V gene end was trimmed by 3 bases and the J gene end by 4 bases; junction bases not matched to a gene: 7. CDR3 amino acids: CASSFTGTGSYEQYF. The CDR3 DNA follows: TGTGCCAGCAGCTTTACCGGGACAGGGTCTTACGAGCAGTACTTC.

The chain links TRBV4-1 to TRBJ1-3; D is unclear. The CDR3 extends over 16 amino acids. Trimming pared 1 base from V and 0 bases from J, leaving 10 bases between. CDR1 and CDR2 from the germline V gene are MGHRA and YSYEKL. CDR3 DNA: TGCGCCAGCAGCCAAGTCGGCAGGCGCTCTGGAAACACCATATATTTT. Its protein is CASSQVGRRSGNTIYF.

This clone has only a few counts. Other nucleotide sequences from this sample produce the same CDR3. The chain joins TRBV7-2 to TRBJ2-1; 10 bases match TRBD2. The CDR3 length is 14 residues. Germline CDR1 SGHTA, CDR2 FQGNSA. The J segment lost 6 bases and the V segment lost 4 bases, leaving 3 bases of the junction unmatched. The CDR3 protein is CASSSGLAPNEQFF. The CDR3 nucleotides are TGTGCCAGCAGCTCGGGACTAGCGCCCAATGAGCAGTTCTTC.

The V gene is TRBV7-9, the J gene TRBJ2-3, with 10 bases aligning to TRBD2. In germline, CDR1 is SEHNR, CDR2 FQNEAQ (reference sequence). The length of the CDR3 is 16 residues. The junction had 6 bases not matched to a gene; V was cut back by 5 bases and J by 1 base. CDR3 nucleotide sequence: TGTGCCAGCAGCCCGGGGACTAGCGCACGCACAGATACGCAGTATTTT. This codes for CASSPGTSARTDTQYF.

The CDR3: CASSSAGGQETQYF. DNA for the CDR3: TGCGCCAGCAGCTCCGCCGGGGGACAAGAGACCCAGTACTTC. The genes are TRBV5-1 and TRBJ2-5, with D maybe TRBD2 (6 bases). CDR1 SGHRS and CDR2 YFSETQ come from the germline V gene. This CDR3 has 14 residues. V lost 3 bases and J 2 bases, leaving 11 bases between the germline ends.

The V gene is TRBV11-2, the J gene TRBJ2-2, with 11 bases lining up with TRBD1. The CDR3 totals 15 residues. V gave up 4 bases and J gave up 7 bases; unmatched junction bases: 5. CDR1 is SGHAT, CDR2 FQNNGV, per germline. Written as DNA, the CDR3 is TGTGCCAGCAGCTGGACAGGGGGCGAACGCGGGGAGCTGTTTTTT. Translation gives CASSWTGGERGELFF.

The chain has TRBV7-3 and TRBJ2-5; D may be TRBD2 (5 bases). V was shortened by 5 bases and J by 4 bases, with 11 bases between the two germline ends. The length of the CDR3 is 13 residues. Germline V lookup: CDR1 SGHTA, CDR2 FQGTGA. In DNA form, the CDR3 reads TGTGCCAGCAGCCCGAGCGGCGGAGAGACCCAGTACTTC. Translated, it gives CASSPSGGETQYF.

The CDR3 region is CSVFVPGADTQYF. In DNA form, the CDR3 reads TGCAGCGTTTTTGTCCCAGGGGCAGATACGCAGTATTTT. V gene TRBV29-1 combines with J gene TRBJ2-3, with D tentatively TRBD1 (6 bases). There are 13 residues in the CDR3. Germline loops: CDR1 SQVTM, CDR2 ANQGSEA. V was clipped by 5 bases and J by 4 bases, with 13 bases between them.

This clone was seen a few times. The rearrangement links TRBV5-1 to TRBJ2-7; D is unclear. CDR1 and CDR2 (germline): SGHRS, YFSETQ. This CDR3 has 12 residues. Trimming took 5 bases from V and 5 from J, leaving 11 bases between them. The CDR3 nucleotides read TGCGCCAGCAGTTCGACAATCCACGAGCAGTACTTC. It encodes CASSSTIHEQYF.

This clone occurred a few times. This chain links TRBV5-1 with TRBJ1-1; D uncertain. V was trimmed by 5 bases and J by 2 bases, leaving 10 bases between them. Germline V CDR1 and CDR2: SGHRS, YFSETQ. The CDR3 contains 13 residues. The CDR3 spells CASRRETNTEAFF. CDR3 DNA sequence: TGCGCCAGCAGACGAGAAACTAACACTGAAGCTTTCTTT.

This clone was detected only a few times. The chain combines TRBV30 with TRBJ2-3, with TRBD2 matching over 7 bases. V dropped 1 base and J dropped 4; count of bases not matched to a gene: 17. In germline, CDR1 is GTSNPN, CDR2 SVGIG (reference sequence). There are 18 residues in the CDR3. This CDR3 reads CAWSDLAAGGLFADTQYF. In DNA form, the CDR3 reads TGTGCCTGGAGTGACCTAGCGGCCGGAGGGTTGTTTGCAGATACGCAGTATTTT.

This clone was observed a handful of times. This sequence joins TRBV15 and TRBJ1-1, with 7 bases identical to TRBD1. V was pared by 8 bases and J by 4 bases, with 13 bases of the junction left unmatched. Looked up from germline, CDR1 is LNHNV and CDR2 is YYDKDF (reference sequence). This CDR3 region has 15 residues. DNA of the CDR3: TGTGCCACCGTTCCCGCAGGGGGGTTAAGCACTGAAGCTTTCTTT. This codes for CATVPAGGLSTEAFF.